This T cell receptor beta chain was recovered during a study of human T cells and chemical hapten exposure. This clonotype was counted ten times or more. Its antigen is as yet unknown. The CDR3 contains 16 residues. V was pared by 0 bases and J by 3 bases, with 6 bases of the junction left unmatched. In germline, CDR1 is DFQATT, CDR2 SNEGSKA (reference sequence). Unfractionated whole blood yielded total RNA. Study-level findings and limits: No change in TCRs above 1 in 1000 frequency was produced by DPC sensitization.

Individual cDNA molecules (in the library) carried attached unique molecular identifiers. MiXCR, run by TCRdb on the 5' RACE reads, gives a single entry per CDR3 protein. The repertoire holds around 140,000 distinct CDR3 sequences, 3.5% to 5% seen once, with about 1.3% in the top ten. This rearrangement joins TRBV20-1 to TRBJ2-7; 12 nucleotides align to TRBD2. This TCR derives from a female donor in good health. The CDR3 here is CSARELGLAGNYEQYF. Written as DNA, the CDR3 is TGCAGTGCTAGAGAGTTAGGACTAGCGGGAAACTACGAGCAGTACTTC.